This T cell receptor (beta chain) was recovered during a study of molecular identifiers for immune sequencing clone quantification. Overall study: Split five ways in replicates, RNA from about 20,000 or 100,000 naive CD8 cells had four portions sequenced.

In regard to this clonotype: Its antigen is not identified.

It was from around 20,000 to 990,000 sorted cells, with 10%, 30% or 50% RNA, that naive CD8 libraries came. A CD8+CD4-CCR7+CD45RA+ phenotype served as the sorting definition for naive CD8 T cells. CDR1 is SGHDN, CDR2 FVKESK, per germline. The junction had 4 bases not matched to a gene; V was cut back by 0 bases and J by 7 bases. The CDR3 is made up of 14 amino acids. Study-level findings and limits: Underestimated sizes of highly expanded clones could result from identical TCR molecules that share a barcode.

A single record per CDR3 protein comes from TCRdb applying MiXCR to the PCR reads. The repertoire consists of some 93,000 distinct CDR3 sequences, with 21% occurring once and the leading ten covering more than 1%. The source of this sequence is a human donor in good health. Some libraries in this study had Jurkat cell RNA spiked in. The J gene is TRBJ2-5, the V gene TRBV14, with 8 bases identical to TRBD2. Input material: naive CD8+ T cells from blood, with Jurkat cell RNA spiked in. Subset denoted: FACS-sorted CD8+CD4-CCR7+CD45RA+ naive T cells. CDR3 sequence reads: CASSQDGRVGTQYF. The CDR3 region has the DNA TGTGCCAGCAGCCAAGACGGGAGGGTCGGGACCCAGTACTTC. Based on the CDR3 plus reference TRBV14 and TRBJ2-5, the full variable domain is EAGVTQFPSHSVIEKGQTVTLRCDPISGHDNLYWYRRVMGKEIKFLLHFVKESKQDESGMPNNRFLAERTGGTYSTLKVQPAELEDSGVYFCASSQDGRVGTQYFGPGTRLLVL.